This T cell receptor (beta chain) emerged from a study of CD8+ T cells in alopecia areata. V shed 1 base, J shed 2 bases, and the junction held 0 bases outside the gene matches. The CDR3 totals 15 residues. Germline values: CDR1 MNHNS, CDR2 SASEGT. Findings of the study overall: Lesional scalp exceeded normal scalp in clonality, especially in alopecia totalis/universalis.

Extracted from the samples, RNA was reverse transcribed into cDNA to serve as the sequencing template. TCRdb's copy holds only in-frame clones and misses some; the assay was immunoSEQ multiplex PCR. The top ten hold 16% of the sample, which has 180,000 or so clones, about three fifths seen once. About this clone itself: The antigen is undetermined.

Treatment defined: oral pan-JAK inhibitor, 5-10 mg twice daily. The specimen was CD4+ T cells sorted from blood, collected at approximately week 60, from a patient treated with tofacitinib. The receptor comes from a human donor with alopecia areata. The chain employs TRBV6-1 and TRBJ2-5, with TRBD2 matching over 11 bases. The CDR3 DNA reads as TGTGCCAGCAGTGAAGGGACTAGCGGGCAAGAGACCCAGTACTTC. This codes for CASSEGTSGQETQYF.